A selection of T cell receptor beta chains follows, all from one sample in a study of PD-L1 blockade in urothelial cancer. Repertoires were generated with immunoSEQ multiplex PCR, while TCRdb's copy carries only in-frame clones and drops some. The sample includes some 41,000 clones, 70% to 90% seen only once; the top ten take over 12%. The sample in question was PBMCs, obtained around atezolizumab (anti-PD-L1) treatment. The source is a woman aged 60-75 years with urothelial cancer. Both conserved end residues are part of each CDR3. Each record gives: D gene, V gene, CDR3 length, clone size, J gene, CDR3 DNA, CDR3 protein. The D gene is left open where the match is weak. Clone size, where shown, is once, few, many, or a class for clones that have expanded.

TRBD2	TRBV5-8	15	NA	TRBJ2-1	TGTGCCAGCAGCACCGGGACTAGCGGGAGTGATGAGCAGTTCTTC	CASSTGTSGSDEQFF
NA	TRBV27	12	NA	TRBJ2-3	TGTGCCAGCAGTTCTACCACAGATACGCAGTATTTT	CASSSTTDTQYF
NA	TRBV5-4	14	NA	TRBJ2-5	TGTGCCAGCAGATCTGCAGGGGAGTCAGAGACCCAGTACTTC	CASRSAGESETQYF
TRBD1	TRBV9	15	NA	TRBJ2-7	TGTGCCAGCAGCGTAGGCGAGGGGGCTTTCTCCGAGCAGTACTTC	CASSVGEGAFSEQYF
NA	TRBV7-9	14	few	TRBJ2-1	TGTGCCAGCAGCTTACCCGCAGGGTACAATGAGCAGTTCTTC	CASSLPAGYNEQFF
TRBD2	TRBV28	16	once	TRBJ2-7	TGTGCCAGCAGTTTAGTGGCGGGAGGCTTCAAGCACGAGCAGTACTTC	CASSLVAGGFKHEQYF
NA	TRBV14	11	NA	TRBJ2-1	TGTGCCAGCTCCCAGGGGAATGAGCAGTTCTTC	CASSQGNEQFF
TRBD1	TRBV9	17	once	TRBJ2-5	TGTGCCAGCAGCGTAGCCCCGGACAGGGTAATAGCAGAGACCCAGTACTTC	CASSVAPDRVIAETQYF
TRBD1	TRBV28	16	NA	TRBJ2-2	TGTGCCAGCAGTTTACCGACGGACAGGGAGCACGGGGAGCTGTTTTTT	CASSLPTDREHGELFF
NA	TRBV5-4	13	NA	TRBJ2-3	TGTGCCAGCAGCTTGGCCGGGACAGATACGCAGTATTTT	CASSLAGTDTQYF
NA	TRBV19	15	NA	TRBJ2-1	TGTGCCAGTAGTATTCTAGGGGTGAACTACAATGAGCAGTTCTTC	CASSILGVNYNEQFF
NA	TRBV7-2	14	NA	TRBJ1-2	TGTGCCAGCAGCCCCACCGGGGGGGGCTTGGGCTACACCTTC	CASSPTGGGLGYTF
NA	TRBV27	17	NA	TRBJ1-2	TGTGCCAGCAGTCCCCAAACCCTCGGGATAGCTAACTATGGCTACACCTTC	CASSPQTLGIANYGYTF
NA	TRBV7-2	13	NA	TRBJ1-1	TGTGCCAGCAGCTTACTTATGAACACTGAAGCTTTCTTT	CASSLLMNTEAFF
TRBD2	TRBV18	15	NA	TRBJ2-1	TGTGCCAGCTCACCGTGGGGGGGAAGCCACAATGAGCAGTTCTTC	CASSPWGGSHNEQFF